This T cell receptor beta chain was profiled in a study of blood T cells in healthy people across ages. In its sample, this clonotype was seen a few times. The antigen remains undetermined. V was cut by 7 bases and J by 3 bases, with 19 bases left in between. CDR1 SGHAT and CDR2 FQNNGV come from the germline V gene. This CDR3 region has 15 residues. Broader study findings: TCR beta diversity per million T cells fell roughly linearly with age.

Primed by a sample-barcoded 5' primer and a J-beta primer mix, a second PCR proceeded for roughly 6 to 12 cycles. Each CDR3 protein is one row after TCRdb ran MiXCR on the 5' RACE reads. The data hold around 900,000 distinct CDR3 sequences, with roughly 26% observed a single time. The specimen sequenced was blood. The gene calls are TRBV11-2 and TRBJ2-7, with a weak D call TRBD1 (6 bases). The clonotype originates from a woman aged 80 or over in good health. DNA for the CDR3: TGTGCCAGCAAACGTCCGGGACAACGAATCTACGAGCAGTACTTC. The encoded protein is CASKRPGQRIYEQYF. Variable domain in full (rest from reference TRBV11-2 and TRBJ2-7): EAGVAQSPRYKIIEKRQSVAFWCNPISGHATLYWYQQILGQGPKLLIQFQNNGVVDDSQLPKDRFSAERLKGVDSTLKIQPAKLEDSAVYLCASKRPGQRIYEQYFGPGTRLTVT.